These 27 T cell receptor beta chains originate from one sample sequenced in a study of T cell changes during pregnancy in multiple sclerosis. Measured with immunoSEQ multiplex PCR; TCRdb has only the in-frame clones, and not every one. The sample records about 32,000 clones, roughly nine tenths being singletons. The specimen comprised CD8+ T cells from peripheral blood mononuclear cells, sampled in the second trimester of pregnancy. All receptors come from a female donor with multiple sclerosis, enrolled in a pregnancy study.

This chain uses TRBV2 with TRBJ1-3, with D maybe TRBD1 (6 bases). Germline CDR1 SNHLY, CDR2 FYNNEI. V was pared by 4 bases and J by 0 bases, with 16 bases between. The CDR3 totals 17 residues. The CDR3 loop reads CASSGHPRGGSGNTIYF. In DNA form, the CDR3 reads TGTGCCAGCAGTGGGCACCCCCGAGGGGGCTCTGGAAACACCATATATTTT.

Here the CDR3 DNA reads TGCGCCAGCAGTCAAACAGGGGTAGATACGCAGTATTTT. Its translation is CASSQTGVDTQYF. V is TRBV23-1 and J is TRBJ2-3, with 7 bases that match TRBD1. TRBV23-1 is classed as an ORF, of uncertain function. CDR3 length equals 13 residues. Trimming cost V 2 bases and J 5 bases; bases outside gene matches: 1.

This rearrangement joins TRBV13 to TRBJ2-7; 8 nucleotides agree with TRBD1. V was clipped by 5 bases and J by 3 bases; unmatched bases: 6. The CDR3 length is 14 residues. Germline loops: CDR1 PRHDT, CDR2 FYEKMQ (reference sequence). The CDR3 nucleotides are TGTGCCAGCAGCCCCCCGGACAGGGTCTACGAGCAGTACTTC. This gives the protein CASSPPDRVYEQYF.

V usage is TRBV9 and J usage is TRBJ1-1; TRBD1 is a possible D gene (6 bases). Germline V CDR1 and CDR2: SGDLS, YYNGEE. V lost 1 base and J lost 8, with 15 bases in between. CDR3 length: 14 amino acids. The CDR3 DNA reads as TGTGCCAGCAGCGTACAGGGGACGGGATGGGAAGCTTTCTTT. Protein product: CASSVQGTGWEAFF.

V and J are TRBV7-9 and TRBJ1-2; tentative D call: TRBD1 (6 bases). The CDR3 covers 15 residues. From germline, CDR1 is SEHNR and CDR2 FQNEAQ (reference sequence). V was trimmed by 2 bases and J by 8 bases, leaving 18 bases between them. CDR3 amino acids: CASSLRSGVVGGYTF. CDR3 coding DNA: TGTGCCAGCAGCTTACGCTCAGGGGTTGTAGGAGGCTACACCTTC.

V usage is TRBV6-1 and J usage is TRBJ1-2; D is perhaps TRBD1 (6 bases). There are 13 residues in the CDR3. Looked up from germline, CDR1 is MNHNS and CDR2 is SASEGT. V was cut by 8 bases and J by 3 bases, with 13 bases left in between. CDR3 DNA sequence: TGTGCCAGCTTCCAGGGGTACCACTATGGCTACACCTTC. It specifies CASFQGYHYGYTF.

This chain joins TRBV28 and TRBJ2-7; TRBD1 aligns across 10 bases. Germline V lookup: CDR1 MDHEN, CDR2 SYDVKM. Germline trimming cut 7 bases from V and 6 bases from J; bases unmatched to any gene: 9. The CDR3 sequence is 14 residues long. The CDR3 spells CASTTAGTGVEQYF. The CDR3 DNA reads TGTGCCAGCACCACCGCCGGGACAGGGGTCGAGCAGTACTTC.

This clone appeared a single time. The chain combines TRBV5-4 with TRBJ2-1; D gene ambiguous. This CDR3 has 12 residues. V was clipped by 4 bases and J by 6 bases, with 8 bases between them. Germline-derived CDR1 and CDR2 are SGHNT and YYREEE (reference sequence). For the CDR3, the DNA is TGTGCCAGCAGCGGTTGGGCCAATGAGCAGTTCTTC. This gives the protein CASSGWANEQFF.

This clone was counted once. V usage is TRBV15 and J usage is TRBJ2-2, with D possibly TRBD2 on 6 matching bases. The V and J ends lost 8 bases and 6 bases respectively, with 10 bases between them. The CDR3 runs to 12 residues. Germline CDR1 reads LNHNV; CDR2 reads YYDKDF (reference sequence). The CDR3 nucleotides are TGTGCCACCCGGGAGCCTGCCGGGGAGCTGTTTTTT. The encoded protein is CATREPAGELFF.

The gene calls are TRBV6-1 and TRBJ1-1; D not resolved. CDR1 and CDR2 (germline): MNHNS, SASEGT. The CDR3 length is 15 residues. V was pared by 6 bases and J by 2 bases, with 16 bases between. The CDR3 loop reads CASRVLRLTNTEAFF. The CDR3 region has the DNA TGTGCCAGCAGGGTCCTGCGGCTAACCAACACTGAAGCTTTCTTT.

The count of this clone is one. The V gene is TRBV11-1, the J gene TRBJ1-1; 7 bases fit TRBD1. V lost 6 bases to trimming and J lost 4 bases; unmatched junction nucleotides: 8. Germline CDR1 is SGHAT and CDR2 is FQDESV (reference sequence). The CDR3 is 14 residues long. CDR3 in amino acids: CASRDSGGGTEAFF. CDR3 DNA: TGTGCCAGCAGAGACTCAGGGGGAGGCACTGAAGCTTTCTTT. The entire variable domain, with the rest obtained from reference TRBV11-1 and TRBJ1-1, is as follows: EAEVAQSPRYKITEKSQAVAFWCDPISGHATLYWYRQILGQGPELLVQFQDESVVDDSQLPKDRFSAERLKGVDSTLKIQPAELGDSAMYLCASRDSGGGTEAFFGQGTRLTVV.

The V call is TRBV9, the J call TRBJ2-3; D gene uncertain. V lost 0 bases, J lost 2 bases, and 10 bases lay in between. This CDR3 has 15 residues. Looked up from germline, CDR1 is SGDLS and CDR2 is YYNGEE. CDR3 in amino acids: CASSVDSFLTDTQYF. CDR3 in DNA: TGTGCCAGCAGCGTAGATTCGTTTCTCACAGATACGCAGTATTTT.

The chain links TRBV10-1 to TRBJ2-1, with D possibly TRBD2 on 6 matching bases. V dropped 0 bases and J dropped 5 bases, with 8 bases sitting between them. The CDR3 spans 14 residues. CDR1 and CDR2 (germline): WNHNN, SYGVQD (reference sequence). CDR3 sequence: CASSESSGDNEQFF. The CDR3 nucleotides read TGCGCCAGCAGTGAGTCCTCGGGAGACAATGAGCAGTTCTTC.

The V call is TRBV27, the J call TRBJ2-3; a possible D gene is TRBD2 (6 bases). Germline-derived CDR1 and CDR2 are MNHEY and SMNVEV (reference sequence). With 1 base removed from V and 1 base from J, the gap between germline ends came to 6 bases. The CDR3 has 14 residues. The CDR3 coding sequence is TGTGCCAGCAGTTTATTAGCGGGCACAGATACGCAGTATTTT. Protein sequence: CASSLLAGTDTQYF.

The J gene is TRBJ2-1, the V gene TRBV4-1; a possible D gene is TRBD2 (5 bases). The CDR3 runs 15 residues. Germline CDR1 reads MGHRA; CDR2 reads YSYEKL. Trimming pared 2 bases from V and 7 bases from J, leaving 15 bases between. The CDR3 reads CASSQWESPDNEQFF. CDR3 sequence (DNA): TGCGCCAGCAGCCAATGGGAGAGTCCGGATAATGAGCAGTTCTTC.

The chain joins TRBV11-2 to TRBJ2-7; a weak D match, TRBD1 (5 bases). This CDR3 has 16 residues. V lost 5 bases and J 1 base, leaving 18 bases between the germline ends. Germline V gene lookup returns CDR1 SGHAT and CDR2 FQNNGV. In DNA form, the CDR3 reads TGTGCCAGCAGCGTCCCAACAGGATTTGTATCCTACGAGCAGTACTTC. Residues: CASSVPTGFVSYEQYF.

This clone was seen only a few times. The chain uses TRBV19 and TRBJ2-7; a weak D match, TRBD2 (5 bases). Deletions cut 6 bases from V and 6 bases from J, with 9 bases between. The germline V gene encodes CDR1 LNHDA and CDR2 SQIVND (reference sequence). CDR3 size: 11 residues. In nucleotides, the CDR3 is TGTGCCAGTAGGGGGAGTATCGAGCAGTACTTC. Its translation is CASRGSIEQYF.

The rearrangement uses TRBV9 and TRBJ1-6; D unresolved. CDR3 length: 16 residues. CDR1 and CDR2 (germline): SGDLS, YYNGEE. V lost 4 bases and J 5 bases, leaving 16 bases between the germline ends. CDR3 loop: CASSPTLRVDNSPLHF. CDR3 coding DNA: TGTGCCAGCAGCCCAACCTTGCGGGTGGATAATTCACCCCTCCACTTT.

The chain combines TRBV11-2 with TRBJ2-7; D gene ambiguous. V was clipped by 5 bases and J by 2 bases, with 4 bases between them. The CDR3 has 11 residues. Germline V lookup: CDR1 SGHAT, CDR2 FQNNGV. The CDR3 bases are TGTGCCAGCAGCGCTACCTACGAGCAGTACTTC. It translates to CASSATYEQYF. Together with reference TRBV11-2 and TRBJ2-7, the CDR3 gives the full variable domain: EAGVAQSPRYKIIEKRQSVAFWCNPISGHATLYWYQQILGQGPKLLIQFQNNGVVDDSQLPKDRFSAERLKGVDSTLKIQPAKLEDSAVYLCASSATYEQYFGPGTRLTVT.

This clone has only one observation. J is TRBJ1-1 and V is TRBV13; 7 bases are a match to TRBD1. Germline values: CDR1 PRHDT, CDR2 FYEKMQ (reference sequence). The CDR3 runs 14 residues. V trimming: 7 bases; J trimming: 3 bases; junction bases outside the gene matches: 8. As DNA, the CDR3 is TGTGCCAGCACCTGGAGGGGGCGCGACACTGAAGCTTTCTTT. Amino acid sequence: CASTWRGRDTEAFF.

This sequence joins TRBV6-6 and TRBJ1-3; D not certain. The CDR3 totals 12 residues. In germline, CDR1 is MNHNY, CDR2 SVGAGI (reference sequence). Deletions cut 6 bases from V and 2 bases from J, with 5 bases between. CDR3: CASRAAGNTIYF. The CDR3 DNA reads TGTGCCAGCAGGGCTGCTGGAAACACCATATATTTT.

The chain recombines TRBV27 with TRBJ1-1; unclear D gene. V was cut by 6 bases and J by 6 bases, with 17 bases left in between. The CDR3 consists of 14 residues. Germline CDR1 reads MNHEY; CDR2 reads SMNVEV (reference sequence). CDR3 in DNA: TGTGCCAGCAGCCGAGGCGGGGTAGGAGCTGAAGCTTTCTTT. It translates to CASSRGGVGAEAFF.

On this clone: Being one base from a much bigger clone, this may be a read error. The identical CDR3 is also encoded by other nucleotide sequences in the sample. CDR3 protein: CASSFEGDQPQHF. CDR3 nucleotide sequence: TGCGCCAGCAGCTTTGAGGGGGATCAGCCCCAGCATTTT. The J gene is TRBJ1-5, the V gene TRBV5-1; D is perhaps TRBD1 (6 bases). This CDR3 has 13 residues. The V end was cut by 2 bases, the J end by 5 bases, with 8 bases between. Germline CDR1 and CDR2: SGHRS and YFSETQ.

V is TRBV6-1 and J is TRBJ1-5; D unclear. The CDR3 runs to 15 residues. Germline V CDR1 and CDR2: MNHNS, SASEGT. The V and J ends lost 6 bases and 0 bases respectively, with 12 bases between them. CDR3: CASRNRDFSNQPQHF. Here the CDR3 DNA reads TGTGCCAGCAGGAACCGGGATTTTAGCAATCAGCCCCAGCATTTT.

The chain uses TRBV7-9 and TRBJ1-5; 8 bases match TRBD1. The CDR3 extends over 14 amino acids. The germline gives CDR1 SEHNR, CDR2 FQNEAQ (reference sequence). J lost 7 bases, V lost 5 bases, and 7 bases had no gene match. In DNA, the CDR3 is TGTGCCAGCAGCGCAGGGGGCGCCGGGCAGCCCCAGCATTTT. Protein sequence: CASSAGGAGQPQHF.

V is TRBV2 and J is TRBJ1-1, with D maybe TRBD1 (5 bases). Between the trimmed V and J ends, which lost 7 bases and 9 bases, there was a span of 9 bases. The CDR3 consists of 10 residues. Looked up from germline, CDR1 is SNHLY and CDR2 is FYNNEI. CDR3 DNA sequence: TGTGCCAGCAAGGGGCAGAAAGCTTTCTTT. Translated: CASKGQKAFF.

The J gene is TRBJ1-3, the V gene TRBV19; no clear D gene. Trimming took off 4 bases at V and 3 bases at J, with 10 bases between the two ends. The CDR3 loop spans 14 amino acids. CDR1 is LNHDA and CDR2 is SQIVND in the germline V gene (reference sequence). The CDR3 bases are TGTGCCAGTAGTACGAGGCGGCTTGGAAACACCATATATTTT. It is translated as CASSTRRLGNTIYF.